These T cell receptor beta chains were read from a single sample in a study of blood T cell repertoires in COVID-19. This table comes from immunoSEQ multiplex PCR, and its TCRdb copy is limited to in-frame clones, with some not included. Of roughly 120,000 clones listed, around four fifths are singletons. Sequences were obtained from peripheral blood. These receptors were taken from a woman aged 40-49 years with acute or convalescent COVID-19. CDR3s include the opening cysteine and the closing phenylalanine or tryptophan. A D gene is named only where the DNA matches it firmly. The size field is filled for only some rows; it gives once, few, many or a size class.

J gene: TRBJ2-3; clone size: -; D gene: TRBD1; V gene: TRBV7-9; CDR3 DNA: TGTGCCAGCAGCCTCCGACAGGGGAGTAGAGATACGCAGTATTTT; CDR3 protein: CASSLRQGSRDTQYF
J gene: TRBJ1-4; clone size: -; D gene: TRBD1; V gene: TRBV6-5; CDR3 DNA: TGTGCCAGGCAAGGGACAGTGCTAGAAAAACTGTTTTTT; CDR3 protein: CARQGTVLEKLFF
J gene: TRBJ1-1; clone size: -; D gene: TRBD1; V gene: TRBV10-3; CDR3 DNA: TGTGCCATCAAACCGGGACAGGAAGTTGCTGAAGCTTTCTTT; CDR3 protein: CAIKPGQEVAEAFF
J gene: TRBJ1-5; clone size: -; D gene: TRBD1; V gene: TRBV6-6; CDR3 DNA: TGTGCCAGCAGTCACCCGGGCTCAGCGGGACAGGGGGGCAATCAGCCCCAGCATTTT; CDR3 protein: CASSHPGSAGQGGNQPQHF
J gene: TRBJ1-2; clone size: few; D gene: -; V gene: TRBV4-1; CDR3 DNA: TGCGCCAGCAGCCAAGGGGGGGGCCTTAACTATGGCTACACCTTC; CDR3 protein: CASSQGGGLNYGYTF
J gene: TRBJ2-7; clone size: few; D gene: TRBD2; V gene: TRBV7-2; CDR3 DNA: TGTGCCAGCAGCTTAGCGGCGGCGGGGGGTAGGTACGAGCAGTACTTC; CDR3 protein: CASSLAAAGGRYEQYF
J gene: TRBJ2-5; clone size: -; D gene: TRBD2; V gene: TRBV5-4; CDR3 DNA: TGTGCCAGCAGCCAAACGGGAGGGGGGCAAGAGACCCAGTACTTC; CDR3 protein: CASSQTGGGQETQYF
J gene: TRBJ1-2; clone size: -; D gene: TRBD1; V gene: TRBV30; CDR3 DNA: TGTGCCTGGAGGTCGACCTACACTGACCGGGACAGGGCCCATGGCTACACCTTC; CDR3 protein: CAWRSTYTDRDRAHGYTF
J gene: TRBJ2-3; clone size: -; D gene: TRBD2; V gene: TRBV9; CDR3 DNA: TGTGCCAGCAGCGGTAGTCGCGGGGGGCGGGGGACAGATACGCAGTATTTT; CDR3 protein: CASSGSRGGRGTDTQYF
J gene: TRBJ2-3; clone size: -; D gene: -; V gene: TRBV10-1; CDR3 DNA: TGCGCCAGCAGGAGCGGAGGGGGCCCTACTAGCACAGATACGCAGTATTTT; CDR3 protein: CASRSGGGPTSTDTQYF
J gene: TRBJ1-2; clone size: -; D gene: -; V gene: TRBV19; CDR3 DNA: TGTGCCAGTACCCCCAGGGAGGGATATGGCTACACCTTC; CDR3 protein: CASTPREGYGYTF
J gene: TRBJ1-1; clone size: -; D gene: -; V gene: TRBV6-6; CDR3 DNA: TGTGCCAGCAGTTACTCGAACCAGCCGTCTGGGGGCGGTCGAATCTTT; CDR3 protein: CASSYSNQPSGGGRIF
J gene: TRBJ2-3; clone size: -; D gene: -; V gene: TRBV11-2; CDR3 DNA: TGTGCCAGCAGCGCCGCGGGGCCAGATACGCAGTATTTT; CDR3 protein: CASSAAGPDTQYF
J gene: TRBJ2-7; clone size: few; D gene: -; V gene: TRBV6-5; CDR3 DNA: TGTGCCAGCAGGAGGGGGAGCTCCTACGAGCAGTACTTC; CDR3 protein: CASRRGSSYEQYF
J gene: TRBJ1-5; clone size: -; D gene: TRBD1; V gene: TRBV7-2; CDR3 DNA: TGTGCCAGCAGCGGGACAGGGGGCGTAAGCAATCAGCCCCAGCATTTT; CDR3 protein: CASSGTGGVSNQPQHF
J gene: TRBJ2-5; clone size: -; D gene: TRBD1; V gene: TRBV5-1; CDR3 DNA: TGCGCCAGCAGCTTGGCCTTACAGGGGAGAGAGACCCAGTACTTC; CDR3 protein: CASSLALQGRETQYF
J gene: TRBJ1-1; clone size: -; D gene: -; V gene: TRBV9; CDR3 DNA: TGTGCCAGCAGCGCTAGGCTGAACACTGAAGCTTTCTTT; CDR3 protein: CASSARLNTEAFF
J gene: TRBJ2-1; clone size: -; D gene: -; V gene: TRBV18; CDR3 DNA: TGTGCCAGCTCACCACTAGTTAACAATGAGCAGTTCTTC; CDR3 protein: CASSPLVNNEQFF
J gene: TRBJ2-7; clone size: -; D gene: -; V gene: TRBV2; CDR3 DNA: TGTGCCAGCAAGGACACTGCCCTTACCTACGAGCAGTACTTC; CDR3 protein: CASKDTALTYEQYF
J gene: TRBJ1-4; clone size: -; D gene: -; V gene: TRBV5-1; CDR3 DNA: TGCGCCAGCAGCTTGGTGGGCAGGGCGGGGGAAAAACTGTTTTTT; CDR3 protein: CASSLVGRAGEKLFF
J gene: TRBJ1-1; clone size: -; D gene: TRBD1; V gene: TRBV11-2; CDR3 DNA: TGTGCCAGCAAACCGACAGGGGCGAACACTGAAGCTTTCTTT; CDR3 protein: CASKPTGANTEAFF
J gene: TRBJ2-7; clone size: -; D gene: -; V gene: TRBV19; CDR3 DNA: TGTGCCAGTAGTGCGAGTTCCTACGAGCAGTACTTC; CDR3 protein: CASSASSYEQYF
J gene: TRBJ1-6; clone size: -; D gene: -; V gene: TRBV7-3; CDR3 DNA: TGTGCCAGCAGCTTAATGGGGGGAACGGATTCACCCCTCCACTTT; CDR3 protein: CASSLMGGTDSPLHF
J gene: TRBJ1-4; clone size: -; D gene: TRBD1; V gene: TRBV10-2; CDR3 DNA: TGCGCCAGCAGACATGACAGGGGGGGTGAAAAACTGTTTTTT; CDR3 protein: CASRHDRGGEKLFF
J gene: TRBJ1-6; clone size: -; D gene: -; V gene: TRBV29-1; CDR3 DNA: TGCAGCGTTGCTTCGATCTGGCGGGGCAACTCACCCCTCCACTTT; CDR3 protein: CSVASIWRGNSPLHF
J gene: TRBJ1-1; clone size: -; D gene: TRBD1; V gene: TRBV7-2; CDR3 DNA: TGTGCCAGCAGCGCCGGACAGGGTGTGAACACTGAAGCTTTCTTT; CDR3 protein: CASSAGQGVNTEAFF
J gene: TRBJ1-2; clone size: -; D gene: -; V gene: TRBV23-1; CDR3 DNA: TGCGCCAGCAGTCAAGGCAGGGGTATCTATGGCTACACCTTC; CDR3 protein: CASSQGRGIYGYTF
J gene: TRBJ1-2; clone size: -; D gene: TRBD1; V gene: TRBV27; CDR3 DNA: TGTGCCAGCAGCCGACAGGGGTCTAACTATGGCTACACCTTC; CDR3 protein: CASSRQGSNYGYTF
J gene: TRBJ1-3; clone size: -; D gene: -; V gene: TRBV7-2; CDR3 DNA: TGTGCCAGCAGCATACAGGGAGGGAGCTCTGGAAACACCATATATTTT; CDR3 protein: CASSIQGGSSGNTIYF
J gene: TRBJ1-1; clone size: -; D gene: -; V gene: TRBV4-3; CDR3 DNA: TGCGCCAGCAGCCAGACTCCGATTTTAAACACTGAAGCTTTCTTT; CDR3 protein: CASSQTPILNTEAFF
J gene: TRBJ1-3; clone size: -; D gene: -; V gene: TRBV12-3/TRBV12-4; CDR3 DNA: TGTGCCAGCAGTTTTGGCCATAGAAACACCATATATTTT; CDR3 protein: CASSFGHRNTIYF
J gene: TRBJ2-5; clone size: -; D gene: TRBD2; V gene: TRBV7-2; CDR3 DNA: TGTGCCAGCAGCTTAAAGAGCGGGGGGGTCCAAGAGACCCAGTACTTC; CDR3 protein: CASSLKSGGVQETQYF
J gene: TRBJ2-3; clone size: -; D gene: -; V gene: TRBV29-1; CDR3 DNA: TGCTCAGGCGGGGATAGACAAGATACGCAGTATTTT; CDR3 protein: CSGGDRQDTQYF
J gene: TRBJ2-3; clone size: -; D gene: TRBD2; V gene: TRBV5-1; CDR3 DNA: TGCGCCAGCAGCCTGGGAACGACTAGCGGTTCCACAGATACGCAGTATTTT; CDR3 protein: CASSLGTTSGSTDTQYF
J gene: TRBJ1-2; clone size: -; D gene: -; V gene: TRBV5-1; CDR3 DNA: TGCGCCAGCAGCCCGGAGGGCAGGGTGGGTAACTATGGCTACACCTTC; CDR3 protein: CASSPEGRVGNYGYTF
J gene: TRBJ2-5; clone size: -; D gene: -; V gene: TRBV28; CDR3 DNA: TGTGCCAGCAGTTTATCTCAGGGGCTAGGATCTTGGGAGACCCAGTACTTC; CDR3 protein: CASSLSQGLGSWETQYF
J gene: TRBJ1-1; clone size: -; D gene: -; V gene: TRBV30; CDR3 DNA: TGTGCCTTCGGACCCACGAGGACTTTTAACACTGAAGCTTTCTTT; CDR3 protein: CAFGPTRTFNTEAFF
J gene: TRBJ1-5; clone size: -; D gene: TRBD1; V gene: TRBV6-6; CDR3 DNA: TGTGCCAGCACGGACAGGGGGAATCAGCCCCAGCATTTT; CDR3 protein: CASTDRGNQPQHF
J gene: TRBJ1-3; clone size: -; D gene: -; V gene: TRBV6-6; CDR3 DNA: TGTGCCAGCAGCCTGGCACAGGCCGCCGGAAACACCATATATTTT; CDR3 protein: CASSLAQAAGNTIYF
J gene: TRBJ2-7; clone size: -; D gene: -; V gene: TRBV6-2/TRBV6-3; CDR3 DNA: TGTGCCAGCAGTTCCTATCGCGGGGTCTCCTACGAGCAGTACTTC; CDR3 protein: CASSSYRGVSYEQYF
J gene: TRBJ2-5; clone size: -; D gene: -; V gene: TRBV24-1; CDR3 DNA: TGTGCCACCAGTGACCCCGGGTCCCCGGGAGAAGAGACCCAGTACTTC; CDR3 protein: CATSDPGSPGEETQYF
J gene: TRBJ2-1; clone size: -; D gene: -; V gene: TRBV4-1; CDR3 DNA: TGCGCCAGCAGCCAAGATCCCCCGGGGTTATTCTCCTACAATGAGCAGTTCTTC; CDR3 protein: CASSQDPPGLFSYNEQFF
J gene: TRBJ1-1; clone size: -; D gene: -; V gene: TRBV14; CDR3 DNA: TGTGCCAGCAGCCGGAGGGGGAACACTGAAGCTTTCTTT; CDR3 protein: CASSRRGNTEAFF
J gene: TRBJ2-7; clone size: once; D gene: -; V gene: TRBV3-1/TRBV3-2; CDR3 DNA: TGTGCCAGCAGCCAAGATGTCGGACTCGTAAGAGAGCAGTACTTC; CDR3 protein: CASSQDVGLVREQYF
J gene: TRBJ2-7; clone size: -; D gene: TRBD2; V gene: TRBV2; CDR3 DNA: TGTGCCAGCAGTGATACGAGCGGGGTGGTCTACGAGCAGTACTTC; CDR3 protein: CASSDTSGVVYEQYF
J gene: TRBJ1-5; clone size: -; D gene: -; V gene: TRBV10-3; CDR3 DNA: TGTGCCATCAAGAGACAGCGGGGTCAGCCCCAGCATTTT; CDR3 protein: CAIKRQRGQPQHF
J gene: TRBJ1-2; clone size: -; D gene: -; V gene: TRBV19; CDR3 DNA: TGTGCCAGTAGTGGGAGGGCCCCTAACTATGGCTACACCTTC; CDR3 protein: CASSGRAPNYGYTF
J gene: TRBJ2-1; clone size: -; D gene: -; V gene: TRBV5-1; CDR3 DNA: TGCGCCAGCAGCTTGGCCCTAGGTGCCTACAATGAGCAGTTCTTC; CDR3 protein: CASSLALGAYNEQFF
J gene: TRBJ1-1; clone size: -; D gene: -; V gene: TRBV18; CDR3 DNA: TGTGCCAGCTCTCCGGGACAGAACACTGAAGCTTTCTTT; CDR3 protein: CASSPGQNTEAFF
J gene: TRBJ1-6; clone size: few; D gene: -; V gene: TRBV2; CDR3 DNA: TGTGCCAGCAGGCCAGCCGGGGGGGCAGGCTCCTATAATTCACCCCTCCACTTT; CDR3 protein: CASRPAGGAGSYNSPLHF
J gene: TRBJ2-2; clone size: -; D gene: -; V gene: TRBV6-5; CDR3 DNA: TGTGCCAGCAAAGTTTGGGGGGTCAACACCGGGGAGCTGTTTTTT; CDR3 protein: CASKVWGVNTGELFF
J gene: TRBJ2-4; clone size: -; D gene: -; V gene: TRBV21-1; CDR3 DNA: TGTGCCAGCAGCAAAAGGGATGGTACAGGGAGCAACCTAGCCAAAAACATTCAGTACTTC; CDR3 protein: CASSKRDGTGSNLAKNIQYF
J gene: TRBJ2-5; clone size: few; D gene: -; V gene: TRBV15; CDR3 DNA: TGTGCCACCAGCAGAGCGGGAGAGACCCAGTACTTC; CDR3 protein: CATSRAGETQYF